This TCR beta chain was retrieved from a study of shared clonotypes between healthy human individuals. Study-wide findings and caveats: The four-donor shared clonotypes exceeded non-shared clonotypes in generation probability, with non-shared ones scoring lower. Despite large depth, rarefaction showed incomplete sorted-subset sequencing.

There were no recent acute infections or vaccinations among the donors, who were healthy HIV-negative adults. For this clone: What it binds is unknown.

Under the authors' procedure: Filtering differed, since immunoSEQ gave only junction sequences and no quality scores. Produced via immunoSEQ multiplex PCR; TCRdb's table is partial and in-frame only. V, J and clone size derive from that table, while D and trimming were established from the DNA sequence. The sample includes under 650,000 clones, about 95% of them seen just once. The CDR3 contains 16 residues. CDR1 and CDR2 (germline): SGHRS, YFSETQ. V lost 3 bases, J lost 0 bases, and 16 bases lay in between. Sequenced input: naive CD4+ T cells sorted from blood. Indicated subset: CD45RA+ positively selected. This receptor was identified in a woman in her thirties in good health. The rearrangement links TRBV5-1 to TRBJ2-7; D may be TRBD1 or TRBD2 (7 bases each). CDR3 sequence: CASSSQGGRSSYEQYF. Here the CDR3 DNA reads TGCGCCAGCAGCTCTCAGGGGGGGAGGAGCTCCTACGAGCAGTACTTC.